The 16 T cell receptor beta chains below all came from one sample that was sequenced in a study of blood T cell repertoires in COVID-19. Method: immunoSEQ multiplex PCR; TCRdb's copy keeps in-frame clones and lacks some. The sample has over 110,000 clones; 84% are singletons. Sequencing input: peripheral blood. These TCRs come from a man in his 60s with active or convalescent COVID-19.

In this sample, this clone turned up a few times. This CDR3 is CASSEVIFSGQPQHF. The DNA for the CDR3 is TGTGCCAGCAGTGAAGTAATTTTTTCAGGACAGCCCCAGCATTTT. This rearrangement joins TRBV6-1 to TRBJ1-5; D is unclear. The germline CDR1 and CDR2 sequences are MNHNS and SASEGT. Trimming took 1 base from V and 7 from J, leaving 14 bases between them. The CDR3 is 15 residues long.

The chain carries TRBV19 and TRBJ1-2; 7 bases align to TRBD1. The germline V gene has CDR1 LNHDA and CDR2 SQIVND (reference sequence). This CDR3 is 15 amino acids long. The V segment lost 4 bases and the J segment 4 bases; nucleotides outside the gene matches: 9. The CDR3 region is CASSKLTGSTYGYTF. CDR3 nucleotide sequence: TGTGCCAGTAGTAAATTGACAGGGTCGACCTATGGCTACACCTTC.

The gene calls are TRBV24-1 and TRBJ2-5; 8 bases fit TRBD1. This CDR3 comprises 15 residues. J was trimmed by 4 bases and V by 2 bases; bases with no gene match: 5. CDR1 and CDR2 from the germline V gene are KGHDR and SFDVKD. The CDR3, as DNA: TGTGCCACCAGTGATTCGGGACAGGTGGGAGAGACCCAGTACTTC. This codes for CATSDSGQVGETQYF.

V usage is TRBV12-3 or TRBV12-4 and J usage is TRBJ2-1; D unclear. The CDR3 has 12 amino acids. The V end was cut by 3 bases, the J end by 9 bases, with 9 bases between. The CDR3 reads CASSFLPSEQFF. The CDR3 DNA reads as TGTGCCAGCAGTTTTTTACCTAGTGAGCAGTTCTTC.

The chain links TRBV19 to TRBJ2-1; 8 positions match TRBD1. The CDR3 loop spans 16 amino acids. The germline gives CDR1 LNHDA, CDR2 SQIVND (reference sequence). V was clipped by 3 bases and J by 4 bases; unmatched bases: 8. The CDR3 loop reads CASSMRDRRGYNEQFF. The DNA for the CDR3 is TGTGCCAGTAGTATGAGGGACAGGAGGGGATACAATGAGCAGTTCTTC.

The chain is built from TRBV2 and TRBJ1-5; 9 bases map to TRBD1. With 5 bases clipped from V and 6 bases from J, the junction kept 11 bases outside the gene matches. Germline V lookup: CDR1 SNHLY, CDR2 FYNNEI. CDR3 length equals 16 residues. CDR3 in amino acids: CASSHLYGTGIQPQHF. The CDR3 DNA sequence: TGTGCCAGCAGTCACTTATACGGGACAGGGATTCAGCCCCAGCATTTT.

This rearrangement joins TRBV28 to TRBJ1-5; D not certain. The CDR3 runs to 13 residues. Looked up from germline, CDR1 is MDHEN and CDR2 is SYDVKM. Deletions cut 2 bases from V and 6 bases from J, with 8 bases between. CDR3 region: CASSLEGVQPQHF. CDR3 bases: TGTGCCAGCAGTTTAGAGGGCGTTCAGCCCCAGCATTTT.

J is TRBJ1-2 and V is TRBV29-1; D gene uncertain. Germline loops: CDR1 SQVTM, CDR2 ANQGSEA. Trimming removed 3 bases at V and 2 bases at J, with 10 bases between. CDR3 size: 13 residues. As DNA, the CDR3 is TGCAGCGTTGATTATTCAGGCAACTATGGCTACACCTTC. It yields the protein CSVDYSGNYGYTF.

The chain couples TRBV4-3 to TRBJ1-1, with D tentatively TRBD1 (6 bases). The germline V gene has CDR1 LGHNA and CDR2 YSLEER. The CDR3 consists of 16 residues. Trimming removed 0 bases at V and 1 base at J, with 12 bases between. CDR3 DNA: TGCGCCAGCAGCCAAGATAATCAGGGGTGGAACACTGAAGCTTTCTTT. Amino acid sequence: CASSQDNQGWNTEAFF.

The chain is built from TRBV7-8 and TRBJ2-5; TRBD2 agrees at 15 bases. The CDR3 is 18 amino acids. J gave up 2 bases and V 1 base, and 5 bases lay outside the gene matches. Germline-derived CDR1 and CDR2 are SGHVS and FQNEAQ. The CDR3 sequence: CASSLVGTSGGPQETQYF. As DNA, the CDR3 is TGTGCCAGCAGCTTAGTAGGGACTAGCGGGGGGCCACAAGAGACCCAGTACTTC.

This CDR3 is CASSLQGDYEQYF. The CDR3 DNA is TGTGCCAGCAGTCTACAGGGCGACTACGAGCAGTACTTC. The V call is TRBV6-2 or TRBV6-3, the J call TRBJ2-7; the D gene is possibly TRBD1 (6 bases). CDR1 and CDR2 (germline): MNHEY, SVGEGT. Trimming shortened V by 5 bases and J by 3 bases, and 11 bases separated the two germline ends. The CDR3 is 13 residues long.

The chain carries TRBV12-3 or TRBV12-4 and TRBJ2-3; D ambiguous. This CDR3 has 11 amino acids. Trimming took 3 bases from V and 7 from J, leaving 5 bases between them. In nucleotides, the CDR3 is TGTGCCAGCAGTTTGTCAAATACGCAGTATTTT. Amino acid sequence: CASSLSNTQYF.

The gene calls are TRBV5-6 and TRBJ2-7, with a tentative D call TRBD1 (6 bases). The CDR3 consists of 13 residues. Trimming removed 3 bases from V and 9 bases from J, with 16 bases in between. Germline loops: CDR1 SGHDT, CDR2 YYEEEE. In nucleotides, the CDR3 is TGTGCCAGCAGCTCCAAACAGGGTTTGGGGCAGTACGTC. Its protein is CASSSKQGLGQYV.

The chain uses TRBV3-1 (or the pseudogene TRBV3-2) and TRBJ2-6; the D gene is possibly TRBD1 (5 bases). The CDR3 contains 17 residues. Trimming pared 0 bases from V and 3 bases from J, leaving 12 bases between. Per the germline V gene, CDR1 is LGHDT and CDR2 is YNNKEL (reference sequence). Here the CDR3 reads CASSQDGAGNGANVLTF. Here the CDR3 DNA reads TGTGCCAGCAGCCAAGATGGGGCAGGGAATGGGGCCAACGTCCTGACTTTC.

The J gene is TRBJ2-5, the V gene TRBV7-9, with D possibly TRBD2 on 5 matching bases. The V end was cut by 0 bases, the J end by 5 bases, with 16 bases between. The CDR3 covers 16 residues. Per the germline V gene, CDR1 is SEHNR and CDR2 is FQNEAQ (reference sequence). The CDR3 DNA reads TGTGCCAGCAGCTTAGCGCGCACATTTCGAGGGGAGACCCAGTACTTC. It translates to CASSLARTFRGETQYF.

The J gene is TRBJ2-1, the V gene TRBV9; 14 bases line up with TRBD2. The germline V gene encodes CDR1 SGDLS and CDR2 YYNGEE. This CDR3 contains 17 residues. Losses at the gene ends were 2 bases for V and 5 bases for J; bases not matched to a gene: 6. The CDR3 region is CASSVFPGLAGDNEQFF. CDR3 in DNA: TGTGCCAGCAGCGTTTTTCCGGGACTAGCGGGGGACAATGAGCAGTTCTTC.